This paragraph covers one TCR beta chain sequence. These data belong to a study of patients and donors after allogeneic stem cell transplantation. From the RT-PCR reads, TCRdb called clonotypes with MiXCR, one entry per CDR3 protein. This sample has about 90,000 distinct CDR3 sequences, with roughly 48% found just once. Trimming removed 2 bases from V and 7 bases from J, with 15 bases in between. This CDR3 is 15 amino acids long. The V and J genes are TRBV12-3 or TRBV12-4 and TRBJ2-1, with D uncertain. Source material: blood, either unsorted or a sorted T cell fraction (not recorded which). The clonotype was recovered from a human donor who was either an allogeneic HSCT recipient or a stem cell or donor lymphocyte infusion donor (not recorded which). It is not recorded whose cells these are; they may come from a transplant donor. The CDR3 loop reads CASSLSEGWVNEQFF. Here the CDR3 DNA reads TGTGCCAGCAGTTTAAGCGAAGGCTGGGTGAATGAGCAGTTCTTC.